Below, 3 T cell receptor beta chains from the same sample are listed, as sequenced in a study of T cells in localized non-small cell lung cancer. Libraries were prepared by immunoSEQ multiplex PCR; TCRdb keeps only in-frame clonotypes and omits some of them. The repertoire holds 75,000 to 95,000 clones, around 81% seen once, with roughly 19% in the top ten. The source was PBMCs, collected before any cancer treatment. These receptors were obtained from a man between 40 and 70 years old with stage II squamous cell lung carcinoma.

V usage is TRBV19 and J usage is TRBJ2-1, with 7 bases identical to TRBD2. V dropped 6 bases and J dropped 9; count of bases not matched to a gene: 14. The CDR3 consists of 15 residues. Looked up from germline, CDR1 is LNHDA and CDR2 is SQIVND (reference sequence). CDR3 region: CASSAYQGPGGEQFF. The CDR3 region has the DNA TGTGCCAGTAGCGCATATCAGGGTCCGGGGGGTGAGCAGTTCTTC.

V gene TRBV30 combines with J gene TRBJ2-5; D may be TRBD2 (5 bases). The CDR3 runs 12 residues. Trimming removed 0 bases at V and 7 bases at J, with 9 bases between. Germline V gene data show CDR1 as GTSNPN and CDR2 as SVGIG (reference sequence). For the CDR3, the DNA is TGTGCCTGGAGTGTACTGGGAGTGACCCAGTACTTC. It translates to CAWSVLGVTQYF.

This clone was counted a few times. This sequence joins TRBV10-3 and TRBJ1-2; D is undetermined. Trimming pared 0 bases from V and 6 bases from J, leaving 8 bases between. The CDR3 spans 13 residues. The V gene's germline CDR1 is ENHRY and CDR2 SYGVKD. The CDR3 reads CAISESMGNGYTF. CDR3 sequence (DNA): TGTGCCATCAGTGAGTCGATGGGGAATGGCTACACCTTC.